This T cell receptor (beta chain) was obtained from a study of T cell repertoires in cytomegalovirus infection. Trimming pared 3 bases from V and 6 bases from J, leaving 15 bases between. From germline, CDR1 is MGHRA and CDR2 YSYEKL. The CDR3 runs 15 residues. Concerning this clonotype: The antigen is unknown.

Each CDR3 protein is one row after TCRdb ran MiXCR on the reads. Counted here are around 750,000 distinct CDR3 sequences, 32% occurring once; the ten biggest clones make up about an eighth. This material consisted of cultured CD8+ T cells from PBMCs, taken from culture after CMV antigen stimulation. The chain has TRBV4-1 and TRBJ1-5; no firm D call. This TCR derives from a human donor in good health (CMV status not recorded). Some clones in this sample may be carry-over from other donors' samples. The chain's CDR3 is CASSQVGPGGQPQHF. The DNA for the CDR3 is TGCGCCAGCAGCCAGGTCGGACCCGGAGGTCAGCCCCAGCATTTT.